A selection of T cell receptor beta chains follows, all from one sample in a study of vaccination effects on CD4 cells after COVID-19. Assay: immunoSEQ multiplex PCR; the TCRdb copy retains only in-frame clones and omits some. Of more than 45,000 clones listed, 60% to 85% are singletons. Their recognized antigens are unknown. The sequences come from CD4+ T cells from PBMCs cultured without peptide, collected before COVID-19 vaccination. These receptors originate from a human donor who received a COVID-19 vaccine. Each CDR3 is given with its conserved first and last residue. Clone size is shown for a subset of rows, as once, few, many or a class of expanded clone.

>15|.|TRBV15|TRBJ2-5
CATSRDLDPGETQYF
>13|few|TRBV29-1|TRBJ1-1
CSAGHIPNTEAFF
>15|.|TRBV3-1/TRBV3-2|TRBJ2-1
CASSQGLARYNEQFF
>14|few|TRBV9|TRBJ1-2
CASSVGERGYGYTF
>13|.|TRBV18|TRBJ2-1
CASSPQGLPEQFF
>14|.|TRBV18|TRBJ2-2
CASSPLENTGELFF
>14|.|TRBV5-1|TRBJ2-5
CASSLTGNQETQYF
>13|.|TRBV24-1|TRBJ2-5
CATSSGGRETQYF
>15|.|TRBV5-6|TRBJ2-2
CASSPHSGGTGELFF
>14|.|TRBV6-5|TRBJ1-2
CASSPMRPNYGYTF
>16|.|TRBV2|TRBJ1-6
CASSVRQASDNSPLHF
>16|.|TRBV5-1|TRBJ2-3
CASSHTGYTSTDTQYF
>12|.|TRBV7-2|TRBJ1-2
CASSDHWGGYTF
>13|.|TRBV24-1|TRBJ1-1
CATSDAAGGEAFF
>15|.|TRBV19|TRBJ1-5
CASSMGARGNQPQHF
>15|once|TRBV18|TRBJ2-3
CASSQSGAGLDTQYF
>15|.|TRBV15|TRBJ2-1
CATSNRDSGDNEQFF
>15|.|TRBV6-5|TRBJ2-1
CASKRGGAKNNEQFF
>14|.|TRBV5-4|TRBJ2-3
CASSGRGTTDTQYF
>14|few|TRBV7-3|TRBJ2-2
CASKDSAGTGELFF
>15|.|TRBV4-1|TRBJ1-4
CASSHPGGANEKLFF
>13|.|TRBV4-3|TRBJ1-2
CASSQGQNYGYTF
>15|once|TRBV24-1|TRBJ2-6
CATSGTGAGANVLTF
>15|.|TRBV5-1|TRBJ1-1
CASSSQGGIDTEAFF
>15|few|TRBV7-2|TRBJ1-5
CASSSQTGGPQPQHF
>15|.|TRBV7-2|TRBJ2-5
CASSLVNGRGETQYF
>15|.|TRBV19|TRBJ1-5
CASILSQRSNQPQHF
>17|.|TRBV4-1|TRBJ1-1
CASSQERRGSVNTEAFF
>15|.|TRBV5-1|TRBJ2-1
CASGVQGLDYNEQFF
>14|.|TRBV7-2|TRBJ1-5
CASSTSDRPQPQHF
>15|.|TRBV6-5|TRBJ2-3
CASIKTGKYTDTQYF
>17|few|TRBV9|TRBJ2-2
CASSVAGVGTGGRELFF
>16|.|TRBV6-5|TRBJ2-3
CASSSSSDSSTDTQYF
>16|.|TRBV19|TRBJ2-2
CASNDFRDAGTGELFF
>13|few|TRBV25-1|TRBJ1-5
CATGQGGNQPQHF
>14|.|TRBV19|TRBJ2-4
CASSIVQEKNIQYF
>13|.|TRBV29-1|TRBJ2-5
CSVYNLAPETQYF
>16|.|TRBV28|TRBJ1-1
CASSRGGTGSNTEAFF
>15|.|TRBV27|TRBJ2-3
CASSMSGGAPDTQYF
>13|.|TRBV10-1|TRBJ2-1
CASSEFFSGEQFF
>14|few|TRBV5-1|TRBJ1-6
CASSFGTRNSPLHF
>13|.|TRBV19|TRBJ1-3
CAATRGPGNTIYF
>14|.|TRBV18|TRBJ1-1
CASSIGGGSTEAFF
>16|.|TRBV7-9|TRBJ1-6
CASSLGIGGQNSPLHF
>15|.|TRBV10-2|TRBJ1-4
CASRVTGALNEKLFF
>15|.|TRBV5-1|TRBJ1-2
CASKNGQGVNYGYTF
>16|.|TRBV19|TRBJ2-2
CASIEGTGGYTGELFF
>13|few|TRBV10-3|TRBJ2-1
CAISALGGNEQFF
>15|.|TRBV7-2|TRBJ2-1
CASSLGAGGVYEQFF